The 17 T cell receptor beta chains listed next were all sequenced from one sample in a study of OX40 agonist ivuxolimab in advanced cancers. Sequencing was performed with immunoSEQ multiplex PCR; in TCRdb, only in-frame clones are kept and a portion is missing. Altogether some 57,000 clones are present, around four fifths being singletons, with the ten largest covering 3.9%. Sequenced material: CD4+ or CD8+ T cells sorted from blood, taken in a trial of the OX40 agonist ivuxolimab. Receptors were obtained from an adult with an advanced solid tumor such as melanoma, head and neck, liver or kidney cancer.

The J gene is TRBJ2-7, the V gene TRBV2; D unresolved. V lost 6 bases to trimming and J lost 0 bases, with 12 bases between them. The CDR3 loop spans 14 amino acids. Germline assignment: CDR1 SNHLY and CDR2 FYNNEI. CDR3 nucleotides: TGTGCCAGCAGGGAGAGACGGATCTCCTACGAGCAGTACTTC. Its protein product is CASRERRISYEQYF.

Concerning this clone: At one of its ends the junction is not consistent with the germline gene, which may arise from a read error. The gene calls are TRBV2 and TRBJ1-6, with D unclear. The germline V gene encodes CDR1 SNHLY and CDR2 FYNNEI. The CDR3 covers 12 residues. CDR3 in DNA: TGTGCCGGCAGCTATACCAATTCACCCCTCCACTTT. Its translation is CAGSYTNSPLHF.

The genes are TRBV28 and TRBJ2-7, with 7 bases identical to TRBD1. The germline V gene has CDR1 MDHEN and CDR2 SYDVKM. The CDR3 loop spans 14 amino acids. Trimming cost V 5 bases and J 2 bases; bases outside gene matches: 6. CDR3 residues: CASSMRQGPYEQYF. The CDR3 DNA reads TGTGCCAGCAGTATGCGACAGGGTCCCTACGAGCAGTACTTC.

The CDR3 DNA follows: TGTGCCAGCGAGGCCGGGGGCGGCAATCAGCCCCAGCATTTT. Protein: CASEAGGGNQPQHF. The V and J genes are TRBV7-9 and TRBJ1-5, with D maybe TRBD1 (6 bases). The ends were cut back, 8 bases at V and 2 bases at J, with 13 bases in the middle. CDR1 is SEHNR, CDR2 FQNEAQ, per germline (reference sequence). CDR3 length: 14 residues.

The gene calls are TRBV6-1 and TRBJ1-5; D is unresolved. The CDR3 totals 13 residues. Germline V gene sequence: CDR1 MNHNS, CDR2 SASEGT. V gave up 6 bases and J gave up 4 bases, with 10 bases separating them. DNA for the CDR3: TGTGCCAGCAGCGGATCGGGTAATCAGCCCCAGCATTTT. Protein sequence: CASSGSGNQPQHF.

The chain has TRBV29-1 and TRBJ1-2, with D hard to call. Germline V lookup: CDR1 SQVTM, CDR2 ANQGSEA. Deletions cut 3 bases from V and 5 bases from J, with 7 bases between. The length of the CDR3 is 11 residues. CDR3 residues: CSVDRSYGYTF. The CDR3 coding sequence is TGCAGCGTTGACAGGAGTTATGGCTACACCTTC.

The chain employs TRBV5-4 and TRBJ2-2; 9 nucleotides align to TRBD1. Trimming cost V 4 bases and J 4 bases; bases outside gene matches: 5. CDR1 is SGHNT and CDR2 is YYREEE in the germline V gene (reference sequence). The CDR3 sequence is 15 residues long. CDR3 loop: CASSTGQGFTGELFF. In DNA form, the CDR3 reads TGTGCCAGCAGCACGGGACAGGGTTTCACCGGGGAGCTGTTTTTT.

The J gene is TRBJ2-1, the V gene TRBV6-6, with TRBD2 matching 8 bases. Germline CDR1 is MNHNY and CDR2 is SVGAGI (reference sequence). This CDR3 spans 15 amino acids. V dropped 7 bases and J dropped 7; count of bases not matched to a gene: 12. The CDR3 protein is CASTVDLAGLNEQFF. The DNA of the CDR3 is TGTGCCAGCACCGTGGACTTAGCGGGGTTAAATGAGCAGTTCTTC.

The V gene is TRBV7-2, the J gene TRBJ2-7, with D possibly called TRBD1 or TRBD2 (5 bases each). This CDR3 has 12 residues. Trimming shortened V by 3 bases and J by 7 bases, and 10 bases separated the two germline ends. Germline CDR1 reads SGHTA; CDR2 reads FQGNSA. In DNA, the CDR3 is TGTGCCAGCAGCTTGGGGGATGAGGAGCAGTACTTC. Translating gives CASSLGDEEQYF.

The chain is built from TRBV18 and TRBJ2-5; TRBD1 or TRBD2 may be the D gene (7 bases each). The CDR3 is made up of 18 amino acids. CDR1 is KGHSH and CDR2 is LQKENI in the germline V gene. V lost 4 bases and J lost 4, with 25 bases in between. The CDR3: CASSLRTVTGEGGETQYF. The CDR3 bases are TGTGCCAGCTCACTACGAACCGTTACAGGGGAGGGTGGAGAGACCCAGTACTTC.

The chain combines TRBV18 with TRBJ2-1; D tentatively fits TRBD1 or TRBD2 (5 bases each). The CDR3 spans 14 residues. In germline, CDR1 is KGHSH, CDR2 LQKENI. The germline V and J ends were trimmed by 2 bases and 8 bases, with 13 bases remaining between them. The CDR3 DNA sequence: TGTGCCAGCTCACCAAATCTGGGGGTCGATGAGCAGTTCTTC. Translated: CASSPNLGVDEQFF.

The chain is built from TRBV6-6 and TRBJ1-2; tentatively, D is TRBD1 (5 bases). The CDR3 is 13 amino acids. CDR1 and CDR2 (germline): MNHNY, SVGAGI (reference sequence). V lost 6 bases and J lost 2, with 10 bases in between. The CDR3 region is CASRQDINYGYTF. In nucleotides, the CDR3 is TGTGCCAGCAGACAGGACATCAACTATGGCTACACCTTC.

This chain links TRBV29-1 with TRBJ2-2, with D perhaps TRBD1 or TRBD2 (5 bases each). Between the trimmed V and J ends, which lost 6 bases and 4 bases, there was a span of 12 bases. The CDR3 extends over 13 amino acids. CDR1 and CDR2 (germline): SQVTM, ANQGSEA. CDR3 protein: CSVEGRVTGELFF. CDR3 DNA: TGCAGCGTCGAGGGACGGGTCACCGGGGAGCTGTTTTTT.

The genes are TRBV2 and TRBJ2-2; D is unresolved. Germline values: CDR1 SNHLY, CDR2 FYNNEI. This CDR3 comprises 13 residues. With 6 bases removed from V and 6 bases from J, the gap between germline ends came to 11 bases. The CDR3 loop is CASRPQVSGELFF. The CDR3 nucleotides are TGTGCCAGCAGACCTCAGGTCTCCGGGGAGCTGTTTTTT.

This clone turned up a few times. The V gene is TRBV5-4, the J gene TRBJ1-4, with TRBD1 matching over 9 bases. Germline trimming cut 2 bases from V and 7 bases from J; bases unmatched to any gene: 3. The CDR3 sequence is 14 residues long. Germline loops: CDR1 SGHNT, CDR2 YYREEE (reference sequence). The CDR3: CASSLQGAGEKLFF. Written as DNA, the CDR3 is TGTGCCAGCAGCTTACAGGGGGCTGGTGAAAAACTGTTTTTT. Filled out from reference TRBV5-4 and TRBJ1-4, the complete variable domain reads ETGVTQSPTHLIKTRGQQVTLRCSSQSGHNTVSWYQQALGQGPQFIFQYYREEENGRGNFPPRFSGLQFPNYSSELNVNALELDDSALYLCASSLQGAGEKLFFGSGTQLSVL.

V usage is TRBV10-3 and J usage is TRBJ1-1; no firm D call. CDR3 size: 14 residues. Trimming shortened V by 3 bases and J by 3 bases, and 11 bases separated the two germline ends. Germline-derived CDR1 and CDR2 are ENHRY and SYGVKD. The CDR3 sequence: CAISEEGRDTEAFF. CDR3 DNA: TGTGCCATCAGTGAAGAAGGTAGGGACACTGAAGCTTTCTTT.

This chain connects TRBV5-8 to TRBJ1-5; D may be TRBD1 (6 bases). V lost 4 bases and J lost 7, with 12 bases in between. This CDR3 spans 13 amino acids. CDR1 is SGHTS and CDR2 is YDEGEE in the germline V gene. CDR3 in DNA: TGTGCCAGCAGCGCTGACAGGTTCCAGCCCCAGCATTTT. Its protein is CASSADRFQPQHF.